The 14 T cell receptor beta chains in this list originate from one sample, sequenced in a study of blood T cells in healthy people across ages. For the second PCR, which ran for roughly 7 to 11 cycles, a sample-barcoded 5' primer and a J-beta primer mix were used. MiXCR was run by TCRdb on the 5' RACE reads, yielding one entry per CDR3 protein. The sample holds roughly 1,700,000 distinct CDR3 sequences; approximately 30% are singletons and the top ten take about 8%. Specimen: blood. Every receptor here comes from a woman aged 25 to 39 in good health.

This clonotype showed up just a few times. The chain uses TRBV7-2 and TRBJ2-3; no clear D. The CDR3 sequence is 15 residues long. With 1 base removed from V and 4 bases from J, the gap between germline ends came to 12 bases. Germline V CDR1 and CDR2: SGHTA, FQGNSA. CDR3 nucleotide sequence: TGTGCCAGCAGCTTAGACTTCCTCCCATCAGATACGCAGTATTTT. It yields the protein CASSLDFLPSDTQYF.

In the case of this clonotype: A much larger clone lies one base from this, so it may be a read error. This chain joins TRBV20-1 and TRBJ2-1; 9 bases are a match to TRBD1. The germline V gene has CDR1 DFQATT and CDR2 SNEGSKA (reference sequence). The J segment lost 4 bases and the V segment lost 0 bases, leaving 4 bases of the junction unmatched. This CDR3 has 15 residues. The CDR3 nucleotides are TGCAGTGCTAGAGATCCCGGACAGGGGTACAATGAGCAGTTCTTC. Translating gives CSARDPGQGYNEQFF.

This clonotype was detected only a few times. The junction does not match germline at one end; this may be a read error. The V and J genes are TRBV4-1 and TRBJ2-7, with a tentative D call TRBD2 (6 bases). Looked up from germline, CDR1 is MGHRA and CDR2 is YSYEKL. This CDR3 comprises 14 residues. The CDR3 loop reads CAGSQAGSSYEQYF. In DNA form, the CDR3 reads TGCGCCGGCAGCCAAGCGGGCAGTTCCTACGAGCAGTACTTC.

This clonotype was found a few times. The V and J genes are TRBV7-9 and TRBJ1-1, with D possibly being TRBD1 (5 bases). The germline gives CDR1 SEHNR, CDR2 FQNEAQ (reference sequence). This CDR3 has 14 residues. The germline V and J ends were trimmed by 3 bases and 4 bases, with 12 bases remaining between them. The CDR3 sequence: CASSFRSGSTEAFF. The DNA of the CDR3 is TGTGCCAGCAGCTTTCGGTCAGGGAGCACTGAAGCTTTCTTT.

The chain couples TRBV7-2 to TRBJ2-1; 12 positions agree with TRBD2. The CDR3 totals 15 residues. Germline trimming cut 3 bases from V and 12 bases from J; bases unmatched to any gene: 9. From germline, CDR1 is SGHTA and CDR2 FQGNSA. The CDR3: CASSLGLAGGLRQFF. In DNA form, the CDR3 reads TGTGCCAGCAGCTTGGGCCTAGCGGGGGGGCTTCGGCAGTTCTTC. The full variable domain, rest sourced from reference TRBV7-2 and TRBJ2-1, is GAGVSQSPSNKVTEKGKDVELRCDPISGHTALYWYRQSLGQGLEFLIYFQGNSAPDKSGLPSDRFSAERTGGSVSTLTIQRTQQEDSAVYLCASSLGLAGGLRQFFGPGTRLTVL.

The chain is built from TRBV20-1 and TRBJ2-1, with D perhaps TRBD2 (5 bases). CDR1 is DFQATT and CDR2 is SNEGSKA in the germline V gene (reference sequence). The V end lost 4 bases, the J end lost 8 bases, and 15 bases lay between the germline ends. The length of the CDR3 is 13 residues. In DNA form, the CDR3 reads TGCAGTGCTAACCCAGGACTCCGGGATGAGCAGTTCTTC. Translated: CSANPGLRDEQFF.

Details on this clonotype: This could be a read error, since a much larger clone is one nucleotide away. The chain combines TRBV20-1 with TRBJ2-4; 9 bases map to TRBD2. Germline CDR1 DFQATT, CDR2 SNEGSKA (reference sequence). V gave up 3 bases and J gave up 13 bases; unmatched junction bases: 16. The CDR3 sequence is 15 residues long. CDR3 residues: CSASKAGGRYNEQYF. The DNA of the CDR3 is TGCAGTGCTAGCAAGGCGGGGGGGCGATACAATGAGCAGTACTTC.

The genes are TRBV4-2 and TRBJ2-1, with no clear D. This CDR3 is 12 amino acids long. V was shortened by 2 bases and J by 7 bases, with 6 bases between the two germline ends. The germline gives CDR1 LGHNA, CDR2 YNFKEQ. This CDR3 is CASSQSINEQFF. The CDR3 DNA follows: TGTGCCAGCAGCCAATCCATAAATGAGCAGTTCTTC.

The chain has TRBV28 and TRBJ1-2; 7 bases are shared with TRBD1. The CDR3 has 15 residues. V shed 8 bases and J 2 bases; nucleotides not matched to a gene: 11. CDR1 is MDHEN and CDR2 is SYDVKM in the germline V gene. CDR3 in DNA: TGTGCCAGCCCACACCCGGACAGGATAAACTATGGCTACACCTTC. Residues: CASPHPDRINYGYTF.

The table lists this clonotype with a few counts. The CDR3 loop reads CAISESTGEPQHF. The CDR3 DNA sequence: TGTGCCATCAGTGAGTCGACGGGGGAGCCCCAGCATTTT. The rearrangement links TRBV10-3 to TRBJ1-5; perhaps TRBD1 as D (5 bases). The CDR3 is made up of 13 amino acids. V was shortened by 0 bases and J by 8 bases, with 8 bases between the two germline ends. CDR1 and CDR2 from the germline V gene are ENHRY and SYGVKD.

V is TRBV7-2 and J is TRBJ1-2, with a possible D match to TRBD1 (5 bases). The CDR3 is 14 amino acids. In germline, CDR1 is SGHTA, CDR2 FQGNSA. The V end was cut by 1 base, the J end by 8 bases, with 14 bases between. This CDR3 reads CASSLDGARLGYTF. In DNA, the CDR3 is TGTGCCAGCAGCTTAGACGGGGCCCGGTTGGGCTACACCTTC.

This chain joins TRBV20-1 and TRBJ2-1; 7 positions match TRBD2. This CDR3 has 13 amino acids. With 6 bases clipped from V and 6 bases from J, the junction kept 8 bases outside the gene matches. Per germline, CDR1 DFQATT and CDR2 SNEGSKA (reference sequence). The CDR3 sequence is CSADSGRGNEQFF. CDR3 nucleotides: TGCAGTGCCGATAGCGGGCGGGGCAATGAGCAGTTCTTC.

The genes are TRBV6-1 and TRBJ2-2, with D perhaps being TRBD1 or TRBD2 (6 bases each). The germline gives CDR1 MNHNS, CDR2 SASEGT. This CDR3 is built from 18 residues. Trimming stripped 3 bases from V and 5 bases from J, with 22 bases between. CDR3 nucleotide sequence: TGTGCCAGCAGTGATTTGCGCCCCATCAGGGGACTTACCGGGGAGCTGTTTTTT. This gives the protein CASSDLRPIRGLTGELFF.

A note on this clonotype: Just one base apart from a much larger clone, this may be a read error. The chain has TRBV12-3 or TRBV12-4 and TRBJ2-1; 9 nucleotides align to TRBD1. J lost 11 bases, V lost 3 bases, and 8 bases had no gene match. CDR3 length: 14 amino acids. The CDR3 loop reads CASSLGQGTNQQFF. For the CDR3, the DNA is TGTGCCAGCAGTTTGGGACAGGGAACGAATCAGCAGTTCTTC.